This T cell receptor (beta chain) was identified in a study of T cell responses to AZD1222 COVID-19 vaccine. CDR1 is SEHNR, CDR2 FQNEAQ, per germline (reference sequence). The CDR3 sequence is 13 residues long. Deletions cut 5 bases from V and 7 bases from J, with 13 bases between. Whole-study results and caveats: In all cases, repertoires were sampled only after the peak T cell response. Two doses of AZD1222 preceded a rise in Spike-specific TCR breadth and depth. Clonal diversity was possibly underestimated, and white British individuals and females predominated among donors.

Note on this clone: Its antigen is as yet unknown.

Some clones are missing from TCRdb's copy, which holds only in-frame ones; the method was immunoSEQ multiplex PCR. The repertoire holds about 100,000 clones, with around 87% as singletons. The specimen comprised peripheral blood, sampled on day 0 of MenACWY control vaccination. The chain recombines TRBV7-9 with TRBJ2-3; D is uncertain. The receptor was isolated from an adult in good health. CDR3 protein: CASSRQSLYTQYF. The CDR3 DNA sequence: TGTGCCAGCAGCCGTCAATCCTTGTATACGCAGTATTTT.